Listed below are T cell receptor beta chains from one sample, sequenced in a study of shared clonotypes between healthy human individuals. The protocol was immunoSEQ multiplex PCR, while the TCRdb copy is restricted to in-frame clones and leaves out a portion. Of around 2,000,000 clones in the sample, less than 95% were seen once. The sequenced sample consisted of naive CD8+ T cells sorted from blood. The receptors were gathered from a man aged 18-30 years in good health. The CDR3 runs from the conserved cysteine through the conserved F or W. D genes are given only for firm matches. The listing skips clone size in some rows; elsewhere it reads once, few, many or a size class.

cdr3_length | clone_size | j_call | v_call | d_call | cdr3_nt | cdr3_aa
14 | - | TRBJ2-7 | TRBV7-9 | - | TGTGCCAGCAGCTTGGATGGACATCCCTACGAGCAGTACTTC | CASSLDGHPYEQYF
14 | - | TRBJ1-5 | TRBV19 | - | TGTGCCAGTAGGTACCGGGGCTTAAATCAGCCCCAGCATTTT | CASRYRGLNQPQHF
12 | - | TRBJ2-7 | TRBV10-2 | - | TGCGCCAGCAGTGCGGTTATGGACGAGCAGTACTTC | CASSAVMDEQYF
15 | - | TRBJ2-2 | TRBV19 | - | TGTGCCAGTAGTATACCAGGGCGGGACACCGGGGAGCTGTTTTTT | CASSIPGRDTGELFF
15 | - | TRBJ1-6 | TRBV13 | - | TGTGCCAGCAGCTTAGTTCGGGGGCAGGATTCACCCCTCCACTTT | CASSLVRGQDSPLHF
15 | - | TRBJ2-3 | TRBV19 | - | TGTGCCAGTAGTATAGGAGTGGGGGCGACAGATACGCAGTATTTT | CASSIGVGATDTQYF
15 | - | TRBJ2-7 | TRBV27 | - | TGTGCCAGCAGTTCCACCCTGGGCGGAACCTACGAGCAGTACTTC | CASSSTLGGTYEQYF
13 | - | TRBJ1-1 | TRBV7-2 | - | TGTGCCAGCAGCCAGACGGAAGGCACTGAAGCTTTCTTT | CASSQTEGTEAFF
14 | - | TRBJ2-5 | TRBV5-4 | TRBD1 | TGTGCCAGCAGCTTGGTTTCAGGGGGAGAGACCCAGTACTTC | CASSLVSGGETQYF
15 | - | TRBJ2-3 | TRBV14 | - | TGTGCCAGCAGCCAAGCGGAGAGGGGGGCAGATACGCAGTATTTT | CASSQAERGADTQYF
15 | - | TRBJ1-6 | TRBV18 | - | TGTGCCAGCTCAGCAGACCTTGTCGGGGATTCACCCCTCCACTTT | CASSADLVGDSPLHF
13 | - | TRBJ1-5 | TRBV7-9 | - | TGTGCCAGCAGCTTAGGCTGGGATCAGCCCCAGCATTTT | CASSLGWDQPQHF
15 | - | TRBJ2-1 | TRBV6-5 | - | TGTGCCAGCAGTAATAGCGTGAGCTCCTACAATGAGCAGTTCTTC | CASSNSVSSYNEQFF
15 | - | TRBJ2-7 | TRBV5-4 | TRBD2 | TGTGCCAGCAGCTTGGCGGGACTAGAAACCTACGAGCAGTACTTC | CASSLAGLETYEQYF
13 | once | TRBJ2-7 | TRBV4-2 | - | TGTGCCAGCAGCCCGCAGGGGGGGTACGAGCAGTACTTC | CASSPQGGYEQYF
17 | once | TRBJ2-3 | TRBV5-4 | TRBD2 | TGTGCCAGCAGCTTGGCCTCTAGCGGGGCTAGCGCAGATACGCAGTATTTT | CASSLASSGASADTQYF
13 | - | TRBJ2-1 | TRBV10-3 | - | TGTGCCATCAGAGCGGAGGGGGATCATGAGCAGTTCTTC | CAIRAEGDHEQFF
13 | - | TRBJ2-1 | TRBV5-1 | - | TGCGCCAGCAGCTTGGGCGAATCCATTGAGCAGTTCTTC | CASSLGESIEQFF
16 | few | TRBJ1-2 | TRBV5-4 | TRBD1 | TGTGCCAGCAGCTTGGATCAGGGGGAGGTAACCTATGGCTACACCTTC | CASSLDQGEVTYGYTF
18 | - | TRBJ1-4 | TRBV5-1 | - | TGCGCCAGCAGCTTGGCCGGAGGACCAGGCGGTCAGGATGAAAAACTGTTTTTT | CASSLAGGPGGQDEKLFF
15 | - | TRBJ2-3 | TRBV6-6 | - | TGTGCCAGCAGTTACTCGAATGGGAGGACAGATACGCAGTATTTT | CASSYSNGRTDTQYF
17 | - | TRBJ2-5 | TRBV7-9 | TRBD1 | TGTGCCAGCAGCTTATTGGGACAGGGGTCGGGTTTGGAGACCCAGTACTTC | CASSLLGQGSGLETQYF
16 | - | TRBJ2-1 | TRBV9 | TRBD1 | TGTGCCAGCAGCGATTCGACAGGGTCCCCAGACAATGAGCAGTTCTTC | CASSDSTGSPDNEQFF
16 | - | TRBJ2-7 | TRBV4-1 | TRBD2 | TGCGCCAGCAGCTACCAACGGACTAGCGGGGTGTTCGAGCAGTACTTC | CASSYQRTSGVFEQYF
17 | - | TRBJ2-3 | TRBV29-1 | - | TGCAGCGTTGGGGGACCCAGACAGGCTTCGAGCACAGATACGCAGTATTTT | CSVGGPRQASSTDTQYF
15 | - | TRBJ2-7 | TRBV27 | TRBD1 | TGTGCCAGCAGTGGGGGACAGATTCGGGCCTACGAGCAGTACTTC | CASSGGQIRAYEQYF
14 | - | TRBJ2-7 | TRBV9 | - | TGTGCCAGCAGCTCCGGGACATCGGCCTACGAGCAGTACTTC | CASSSGTSAYEQYF
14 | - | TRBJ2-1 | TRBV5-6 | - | TGTGCCAGCAGCTTGTTTAGGCGCTACAATGAGCAGTTCTTC | CASSLFRRYNEQFF
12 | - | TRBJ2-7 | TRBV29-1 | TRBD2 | TGCAGCGGCGCGACTAGCGGGGGGGCGGTGTACTTC | CSGATSGGAVYF
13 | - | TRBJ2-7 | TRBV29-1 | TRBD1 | TGCAGCGTCCGGACAGGGGATACCTACGAGCAGTACTTC | CSVRTGDTYEQYF
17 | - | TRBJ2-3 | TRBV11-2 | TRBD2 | TGTGCCAGCAGTGGTGCACTAGCGGGAGGAACGGCAGATACGCAGTATTTT | CASSGALAGGTADTQYF
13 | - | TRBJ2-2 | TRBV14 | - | TGTGCCAGCAGCCCAAGTTTGACCGGGGAGCTGTTTTTT | CASSPSLTGELFF
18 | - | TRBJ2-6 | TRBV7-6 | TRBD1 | TGTGCCAGCAGCTATAATCCGGGACAGGGTTCCGGGGCCAACGTCCTGACTTTC | CASSYNPGQGSGANVLTF
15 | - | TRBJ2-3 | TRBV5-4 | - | TGTGCCAGCAGCTTGGGGCCAATAGGCGCAGATACGCAGTATTTT | CASSLGPIGADTQYF
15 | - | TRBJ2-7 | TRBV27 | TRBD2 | TGTGCCAGCAGTCCCGAAGCGGGAGGGTCCTACGAGCAGTACTTC | CASSPEAGGSYEQYF
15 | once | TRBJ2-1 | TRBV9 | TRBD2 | TGTGCCAGCAGCGTAGGGGGAGGGTGGTACAATGAGCAGTTCTTC | CASSVGGGWYNEQFF
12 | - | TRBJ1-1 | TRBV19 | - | TGTGCCAGTAGTATTGGATCCAACGAAGCTTTCTTT | CASSIGSNEAFF
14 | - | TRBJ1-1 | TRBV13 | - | TGTGCCAGCAGCAACACTCACTTGAACACTGAAGCTTTCTTT | CASSNTHLNTEAFF
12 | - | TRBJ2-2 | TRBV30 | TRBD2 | TGTGCCCGCGGGGGGAACACCGGGGAGCTGTTTTTT | CARGGNTGELFF
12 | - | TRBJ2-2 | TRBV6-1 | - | TGTGCCAGCGGATCGGACACCGGGGAGCTGTTTTTT | CASGSDTGELFF
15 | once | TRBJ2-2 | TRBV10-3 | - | TGTGCCATCAGTGAGGTGATCGGGGACACCGGGGAGCTGTTTTTT | CAISEVIGDTGELFF
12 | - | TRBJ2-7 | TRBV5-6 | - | TGTGCCAGCAGCTTGGAGCCAAGCGAGCAGTACTTC | CASSLEPSEQYF
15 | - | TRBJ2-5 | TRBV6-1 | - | TGTGCCAGCAGTGGCCAGGGGTCCCCACAAGAGACCCAGTACTTC | CASSGQGSPQETQYF
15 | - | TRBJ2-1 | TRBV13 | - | TGTGCCAGCAGCTCTTCTCCGACAACGAACAATGAGCAGTTCTTC | CASSSSPTTNNEQFF
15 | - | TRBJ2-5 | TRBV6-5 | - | TGTGCCAGCAGTTACACCGAGGGGTTCCAAGAGACCCAGTACTTC | CASSYTEGFQETQYF
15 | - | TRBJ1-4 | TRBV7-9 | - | TGTGCCAGCAGCTCCCCACGAGGCGTGAATGAAAAACTGTTTTTT | CASSSPRGVNEKLFF
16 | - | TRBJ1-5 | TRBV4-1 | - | TGCGCCAGCAGCCAAGACTGGACGTATAGCAATCAGCCCCAGCATTTT | CASSQDWTYSNQPQHF
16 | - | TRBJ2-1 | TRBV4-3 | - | TGCGCCAGCAGCCAGCGGATACTAGGATATTACAATGAGCAGTTCTTC | CASSQRILGYYNEQFF
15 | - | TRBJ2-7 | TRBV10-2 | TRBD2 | TGCGCCAGCAGTGAGTCGGCTAGCGGCACCTACGAGCAGTACTTC | CASSESASGTYEQYF
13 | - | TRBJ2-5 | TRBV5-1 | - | TGCGCCAGCAGCTTTACAGTTCAAGAGACCCAGTACTTC | CASSFTVQETQYF
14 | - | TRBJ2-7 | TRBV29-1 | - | TGCAGCGTTGAAGCTGGACAAGATTCCTACGAGCAGTACTTC | CSVEAGQDSYEQYF
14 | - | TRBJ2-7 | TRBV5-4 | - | TGTGCCAGCAGCTCAGAGTCCTTGGTCTACGAGCAGTACTTC | CASSSESLVYEQYF
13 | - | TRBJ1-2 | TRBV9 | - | TGTGCCAGCAGCTCCGGGCAGCTCTATGGCTACACCTTC | CASSSGQLYGYTF
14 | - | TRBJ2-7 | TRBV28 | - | TGTGCCAGCAGTTTCGAGGGGTTCGTCCACGAGCAGTACTTC | CASSFEGFVHEQYF
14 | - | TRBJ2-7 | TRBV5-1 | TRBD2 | TGCGCCAGCAGCTTAGGAGCGGGAGGCCCCGAGCAGTACTTC | CASSLGAGGPEQYF
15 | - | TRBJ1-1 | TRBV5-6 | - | TGTGCCAGCAGCTTTCCGACAGGCATGAACACTGAAGCTTTCTTT | CASSFPTGMNTEAFF
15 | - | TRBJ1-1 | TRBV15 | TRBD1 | TGTGCCACCAGCAGCGACAGGGGAGGTGGCACTGAAGCTTTCTTT | CATSSDRGGGTEAFF
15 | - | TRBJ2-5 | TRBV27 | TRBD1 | TGTGCCAGCAGTCCCCGGGACAGGGGGCTAAAGACCCAGTACTTC | CASSPRDRGLKTQYF